Below are 15 T cell receptor beta chains sequenced from a single sample in a study of cytomegalovirus exposure and HLA in healthy donors. Repertoires were generated with immunoSEQ multiplex PCR, while TCRdb's copy carries only in-frame clones and drops some. The profile shows around 250,000 clones, around 90% of them singletons. The specimen sequenced was PBMCs. The receptors here all came from a woman aged 18-30 years in good health and CMV-seronegative.

The chain recombines TRBV10-3 with TRBJ1-1; D remains ambiguous. Trimming stripped 2 bases from V and 5 bases from J, with 21 bases between. From germline, CDR1 is ENHRY and CDR2 SYGVKD. The CDR3 has 17 amino acids. The DNA for the CDR3 is TGTGCCATCAGTGAGCCGCTCATATCGGACTCCCGGACTGAAGCTTTCTTT. It yields the protein CAISEPLISDSRTEAFF.

This clone showed up just once. CDR3 DNA: TGTGCCAGCAGCGAGGAACAGGGAACGTTGCCGAACACTGAAGCTTTCTTT. Translating it yields CASSEEQGTLPNTEAFF. The chain links TRBV9 to TRBJ1-1; D is perhaps TRBD1 (6 bases). The germline V gene encodes CDR1 SGDLS and CDR2 YYNGEE. V was cut by 3 bases and J by 1 base, with 19 bases left in between. CDR3 length: 17 amino acids.

The rearrangement uses TRBV5-1 and TRBJ2-2, with TRBD1 matching 8 bases. The CDR3 covers 17 residues. Per the germline V gene, CDR1 is SGHRS and CDR2 is YFSETQ. V was clipped by 2 bases and J by 4 bases; unmatched bases: 10. As DNA, the CDR3 is TGCGCCAGCAGCTTCCGGGACAGGCCTACCTCCACCGGGGAGCTGTTTTTT. It translates to CASSFRDRPTSTGELFF.

This sequence joins TRBV27 and TRBJ2-2, with a possible D match to TRBD2 (5 bases). The CDR3 has 13 residues. Looked up from germline, CDR1 is MNHEY and CDR2 is SMNVEV (reference sequence). Trimming took 6 bases from V and 8 from J, leaving 13 bases between them. The CDR3 DNA sequence: TGTGCCAGCAGGCTCCCCGCGGGTGGGGAGCTGTTTTTT. This encodes CASRLPAGGELFF.

The gene calls are TRBV10-2 and TRBJ1-5; 9 nucleotides align to TRBD1. This CDR3 is built from 15 residues. Unmatched junction bases numbered 5, after V lost 6 bases and J lost 2 bases. Looked up from germline, CDR1 is WSHSY and CDR2 is SAAADI. CDR3 loop: CASRGTGNGNQPQHF. CDR3 in DNA: TGCGCCAGCAGGGGGACAGGGAATGGCAATCAGCCCCAGCATTTT.

This clone has more than one count but fewer than ten. The V gene is TRBV5-5, the J gene TRBJ2-4; TRBD1 might be the D (6 bases). Deletions cut 0 bases from V and 0 bases from J, with 13 bases between. The germline CDR1 and CDR2 sequences are SGHKS and YYEKEE (reference sequence). The CDR3 is 17 residues long. The CDR3 region has the DNA TGTGCCAGCAGCTTGGGGGGACAACTACTAGCCAAAAACATTCAGTACTTC. This encodes CASSLGGQLLAKNIQYF.

J is TRBJ2-1 and V is TRBV4-1; tentative D call: TRBD2 (5 bases). Germline V lookup: CDR1 MGHRA, CDR2 YSYEKL. The CDR3 spans 16 residues. Trimming stripped 0 bases from V and 4 bases from J, with 13 bases between. CDR3 residues: CASSQELLAGYNEQFF. CDR3 DNA: TGCGCCAGCAGCCAAGAATTGCTAGCCGGATACAATGAGCAGTTCTTC.

The V call is TRBV10-3, the J call TRBJ2-7, with 7 bases lining up with TRBD2. The CDR3 length is 15 residues. With 3 bases clipped from V and 0 bases from J, the junction kept 5 bases outside the gene matches. Germline V lookup: CDR1 ENHRY, CDR2 SYGVKD. CDR3 nucleotide sequence: TGTGCCATCAGTGACGCCGGGACTAACTCCTACGAGCAGTACGTC. Its translation: CAISDAGTNSYEQYV.

V gene TRBV7-9 combines with J gene TRBJ1-5; 7 bases map to TRBD1. The length of the CDR3 is 17 residues. The ends lost 2 bases at V and 4 bases at J; junction bases unmatched: 11. The germline V gene encodes CDR1 SEHNR and CDR2 FQNEAQ (reference sequence). CDR3 sequence reads: CASSLSYGTEGNQPQHF. CDR3 coding DNA: TGTGCCAGCAGCTTAAGTTACGGGACAGAGGGTAATCAGCCCCAGCATTTT.

This rearrangement joins TRBV7-6 to TRBJ1-2, with a weak D call TRBD1 (5 bases). The germline V and J ends were trimmed by 5 bases and 5 bases, with 12 bases remaining between them. CDR3 length: 13 residues. CDR1 and CDR2 (germline): SGHVS, FNYEAQ. The CDR3 DNA follows: TGTGCCAGCAGCCAACAGGATCAGTATGGCTACACCTTC. This sequence encodes CASSQQDQYGYTF.

This chain links TRBV19 with TRBJ2-5; weak D call: TRBD2 (5 bases). CDR3 size: 14 residues. Germline lookup yields CDR1 LNHDA and CDR2 SQIVND (reference sequence). V was pared by 3 bases and J by 4 bases, with 12 bases between. CDR3 sequence (DNA): TGTGCCAGTAGTATCTATGGACTTGGAGAGACCCAGTACTTC. It yields the protein CASSIYGLGETQYF. Based on the CDR3 plus reference TRBV19 and TRBJ2-5, the full variable domain is DGGITQSPKYLFRKEGQNVTLSCEQNLNHDAMYWYRQDPGQGLRLIYYSQIVNDFQKGDIAEGYSVSREKKESFPLTVTSAQKNPTAFYLCASSIYGLGETQYFGPGTRLLVL.

V gene TRBV6-5 combines with J gene TRBJ2-3, with a weak D call TRBD2 (5 bases). Trimming pared 0 bases from V and 3 bases from J, leaving 7 bases between. This CDR3 comprises 14 residues. Germline lookup yields CDR1 MNHEY and CDR2 SVGAGI. CDR3 coding DNA: TGTGCCAGCAGTTACTCGACTAAAACAGATACGCAGTATTTT. Encoded protein: CASSYSTKTDTQYF.

Points on this clone: A read error may account for a junction end that differs from germline. The CDR3 spells CASGTDSYYERRF. CDR3 DNA sequence: TGTGCCAGTGGGACGGACAGTTACTACGAGAGGCGTTTT. The V call is TRBV6-1, the J call TRBJ2-3, with a weak D call TRBD1 (6 bases). Germline assignment: CDR1 MNHNS and CDR2 SASEGT. This CDR3 region has 13 residues.

In this sample, this clone turned up a few times. The chain joins TRBV30 to TRBJ2-1; 15 bases align to TRBD2. V shed 3 bases, J shed 12 bases, and the junction held 9 bases outside the gene matches. This CDR3 has 15 residues. Per germline, CDR1 GTSNPN and CDR2 SVGIG (reference sequence). The CDR3 coding sequence is TGTGCCTGGAGCAGAGAGGGACTAGCGGGGGGTGCGCAGTTCTTC. Translated: CAWSREGLAGGAQFF.

This clone was seen a few times. The gene calls are TRBV2 and TRBJ1-2; D remains ambiguous. The V gene's germline CDR1 is SNHLY and CDR2 FYNNEI. V dropped 5 bases and J dropped 5 bases, with 15 bases sitting between them. The CDR3 has 14 amino acids. The CDR3 sequence is CASSNPGSEYGYTF. CDR3 nucleotides: TGTGCCAGCAGTAACCCCGGGAGCGAATATGGCTACACCTTC.